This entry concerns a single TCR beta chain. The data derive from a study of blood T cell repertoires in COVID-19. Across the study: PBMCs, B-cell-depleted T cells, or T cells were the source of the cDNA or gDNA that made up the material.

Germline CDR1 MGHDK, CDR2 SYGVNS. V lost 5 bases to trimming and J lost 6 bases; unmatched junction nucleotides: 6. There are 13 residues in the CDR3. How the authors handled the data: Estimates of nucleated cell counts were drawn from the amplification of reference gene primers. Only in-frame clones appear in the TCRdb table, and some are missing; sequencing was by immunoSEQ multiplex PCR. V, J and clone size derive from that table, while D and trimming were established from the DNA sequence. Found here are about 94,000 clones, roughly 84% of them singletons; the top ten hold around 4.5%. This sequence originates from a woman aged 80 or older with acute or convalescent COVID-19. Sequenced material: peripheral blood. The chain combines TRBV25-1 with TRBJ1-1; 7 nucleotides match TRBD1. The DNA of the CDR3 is TGTGCCAGCAGTTTACCAGGACAGGCTGAAGCTTTCTTT. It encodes CASSLPGQAEAFF.